The source of this T cell receptor beta chain is a study of cytomegalovirus exposure and HLA in healthy donors. Study results and limitations: DRB1 had the most TCR associations and HLA-C the fewest, a later analysis found, with rates varying by HLA locus. In a later analysis, the majority of CMV-associated beta chains seemingly showed HLA restriction. Rarity characterized most TCR sequences, yet some public TCRs appeared in many donors.

It was with 60 Vbeta and 13 Jbeta primers that the PCR ran. TCRdb's copy holds only in-frame clones and misses some; the assay was immunoSEQ multiplex PCR. The data show 180,000 or so clones, with about four fifths seen just once and approximately 5% held by the top ten. Regarding donors, all were healthy bone marrow donors. Looked up from germline, CDR1 is SGHVS and CDR2 is FQNEAQ. The CDR3 runs to 16 residues. V shed 0 bases, J shed 3 bases, and the junction held 6 bases outside the gene matches. Details on this clone: Its antigen remains unidentified.

Sample: PBMCs. The chain links TRBV7-8 to TRBJ2-5; 8 positions agree with TRBD2. The sequence came from a woman between 18 and 29 years old in good health and CMV-seropositive. DNA of the CDR3: TGTGCCAGCAGCTTAGCGAGGAGTAGCGGGGAAGAGACCCAGTACTTC. Amino acid sequence: CASSLARSSGEETQYF.